This T cell receptor (beta chain) originates from a study of T cell repertoires in cytomegalovirus infection. Study details: CMV infection together with matching HLA type was indicated by public TCR beta signatures. Study observations and caveats: HLA-C-restricted TCR beta clonotypes specific for CMV led the ex vivo response.

A remark on this clonotype: Its antigen is undetermined.

In TCRdb, the reads were re-called with MiXCR into one record per CDR3 protein. The repertoire includes over 150,000 distinct CDR3 sequences, approximately 15% of them detected once, and 25% to 30% sits in the top ten. There are 14 residues in the CDR3. Trimming took off 5 bases at V and 1 base at J, with 9 bases between the two ends. Per the germline V gene, CDR1 is SGHVS and CDR2 is FNYEAQ. The source is a human donor in good health (CMV status not recorded). Some clones in this sample may be carry-over from other donors' samples. The V gene is TRBV7-6, the J gene TRBJ2-1; possibly TRBD2 for D (6 bases). The sequenced material came from PBMCs. This chain's CDR3 is CASSPRGSYNEQFF. The CDR3 DNA follows: TGTGCCAGCAGCCCACGGGGGTCCTACAATGAGCAGTTCTTC.